The present T cell receptor (beta chain) was sequenced within a study of T-cell memory formation after mild COVID-19. TCRdb recomputed calls from the 5' RACE reads with MiXCR, one row per CDR3 protein. The sample holds 100,000 to 150,000 distinct CDR3 sequences, approximately 17% seen once. Germline CDR1 SGHRS, CDR2 YFSETQ. V lost 1 base and J lost 4, with 10 bases in between. There are 14 residues in the CDR3. This sequence joins TRBV5-1 and TRBJ2-3, with TRBD2 as a possible D gene (6 bases). The sample was PBMCs or a T cell subset sorted from them (not recorded which). The clonotype comes from a man between 18 and 35 years old who had mild COVID-19 (a few samples of this study predate the infection). Cell type and time point are not known. Here the CDR3 reads CASSLSGPADTQYF. The CDR3 DNA follows: TGCGCCAGCAGCTTGAGCGGGCCGGCAGATACGCAGTATTTT.